Each of the 3 T cell receptor beta chains below was sequenced from the same sample in a study of cytomegalovirus exposure and HLA in healthy donors. The PCR contained 60 Vbeta and 13 Jbeta primers. Clones were read by immunoSEQ multiplex PCR, and TCRdb kept only the in-frame ones, dropping some. This table has some 100,000 clones, 74% appearing once. Sequenced material: PBMCs. These receptors all come from a woman aged 50 to 60 in good health and CMV-seropositive.

Note on this clone: At one end the junction does not follow the germline gene, possibly because of a read error. J is TRBJ2-4 and V is TRBV19, with 8 nucleotides matching TRBD1. CDR3 length: 12 amino acids. Germline V lookup: CDR1 LNHDA, CDR2 SQIVND (reference sequence). This chain's CDR3 is CASSMPGTGPNF. The CDR3 DNA sequence: TGTGCCAGTAGTATGCCCGGGACAGGCCCCAACTTC.

V gene TRBV2 combines with J gene TRBJ2-1; 7 bases line up with TRBD2. Germline V CDR1 and CDR2: SNHLY, FYNNEI. Trimming took 6 bases from V and 4 from J; bases not matched to a gene: 6. The CDR3 totals 14 residues. DNA of the CDR3: TGTGCCAGCAGAAGAGCCGGGAGGTACAATGAGCAGTTCTTC. It encodes CASRRAGRYNEQFF.

The chain employs TRBV6-6 and TRBJ2-1, with TRBD1 matching over 9 bases. There are 14 residues in the CDR3. The V gene end was trimmed by 7 bases and the J gene end by 9 bases; junction bases not matched to a gene: 10. The V gene's germline CDR1 is MNHNY and CDR2 SVGAGI (reference sequence). The CDR3 spells CASTPGQGVTEQFF. For the CDR3, the DNA is TGTGCCAGCACCCCGGGACAGGGAGTCACTGAGCAGTTCTTC.